These 19 T cell receptor beta chains originate from one sample sequenced in a study of blood T cell repertoires in COVID-19. Profiled with immunoSEQ multiplex PCR; TCRdb holds only in-frame clones, not every one. The profile shows tens of thousands of clones, about 78% of them singletons. The specimen sequenced was peripheral blood. Every receptor here comes from a man at least 80 years old with acute or convalescent COVID-19.

V and J are TRBV7-2 and TRBJ2-2, with D maybe TRBD1 (7 bases). The CDR3 covers 16 residues. The V end lost 7 bases, the J end lost 4 bases, and 19 bases lay between the germline ends. The germline V gene encodes CDR1 SGHTA and CDR2 FQGNSA. The CDR3 coding sequence is TGTGCCAGCACCCCCCGTCAGGGGGGCTCCACCGGGGAGCTGTTTTTT. Protein sequence: CASTPRQGGSTGELFF.

V and J are TRBV11-3 and TRBJ2-1; TRBD2 agrees at 10 bases. Germline loops: CDR1 SGHNT, CDR2 YENEEA. J lost 7 bases, V lost 3 bases, and 6 bases had no gene match. The CDR3 has 15 amino acids. The CDR3 DNA sequence: TGTGCCAGCAGCTTCACAGCGGGGGGGAAGAATGAGCAGTTCTTC. Amino acid sequence: CASSFTAGGKNEQFF. Together with reference TRBV11-3 and TRBJ2-1, the CDR3 gives the full variable domain: EAGVVQSPRYKIIEKKQPVAFWCNPISGHNTLYWYLQNLGQGPELLIRYENEEAVDDSQLPKDRFSAERLKGVDSTLKIQPAELGDSAVYLCASSFTAGGKNEQFFGPGTRLTVL.

CDR3 sequence reads: CASSYSARDGTEAFF. The CDR3 DNA is TGTGCCAGCAGTTACTCTGCCAGGGATGGCACTGAAGCTTTCTTT. This chain joins TRBV6-5 and TRBJ1-1; tentative D call: TRBD1 (5 bases). The V gene lost 0 bases and the J gene lost 4 bases, with 12 bases spanning the gap. The CDR3 is made up of 15 amino acids. Germline V gene data show CDR1 as MNHEY and CDR2 as SVGAGI.

Regarding this clone: This sample includes further DNA sequences coding for the same CDR3. This rearrangement joins TRBV5-1 to TRBJ1-1; 7 nucleotides line up with TRBD1. The CDR3 runs 14 residues. Trimming at V came to 0 bases and at J to 5 bases, leaving 4 bases not matched to a gene. The germline V gene has CDR1 SGHRS and CDR2 YFSETQ. DNA for the CDR3: TGCGCCAGCAGCTTGGACCCAGGGGGAACTGAAGCTTTCTTT. Encoded protein: CASSLDPGGTEAFF.

This chain joins TRBV7-2 and TRBJ1-1, with D perhaps TRBD1 (5 bases). Trimming removed 3 bases from V and 3 bases from J, with 8 bases in between. CDR1 is SGHTA, CDR2 FQGNSA, per germline. CDR3 length: 13 residues. CDR3 nucleotides: TGTGCCAGCAGCTTGGGGCCTCACACTGAAGCTTTCTTT. The encoded protein is CASSLGPHTEAFF.

This chain uses TRBV6-2 or TRBV6-3 with TRBJ1-1, with TRBD1 identical over 8 bases. The ends lost 2 bases at V and 6 bases at J; junction bases unmatched: 5. The CDR3 length is 14 residues. Germline V gene lookup returns CDR1 MNHEY and CDR2 SVGEGT. The CDR3 loop is CASSYQGARPEAFF. As DNA, the CDR3 is TGTGCCAGCAGTTACCAGGGGGCTCGGCCTGAAGCTTTCTTT.

The sample holds one count of this clone. This sequence joins TRBV7-6 and TRBJ2-5; the D gene is possibly TRBD1 (7 bases). With 7 bases removed from V and 7 bases from J, the gap between germline ends came to 25 bases. CDR1 is SGHVS, CDR2 FNYEAQ, per germline. The CDR3 length is 16 residues. CDR3 sequence (DNA): TGTGCCAGCACCGTATACGGGACAGCCTCCGGGGGGACCCAGTACTTC. Translating it yields CASTVYGTASGGTQYF.

This clone was detected once. CDR3 sequence reads: CASSLVLRGSDTQYF. CDR3 nucleotides: TGTGCCAGCAGCTTAGTACTCAGGGGATCTGATACGCAGTATTTT. The V call is TRBV7-2, the J call TRBJ2-3; tentative D call: TRBD1 (6 bases). The germline V gene encodes CDR1 SGHTA and CDR2 FQGNSA. The V gene lost 1 base and the J gene lost 6 bases, with 14 bases spanning the gap. CDR3 length equals 15 residues.

The rearrangement links TRBV24-1 to TRBJ2-7, with no clear D. CDR1 and CDR2 (germline): KGHDR, SFDVKD. Trimming took off 4 bases at V and 6 bases at J, with 9 bases between the two ends. The CDR3 runs to 12 residues. The CDR3 is CATSDPDTEQYF. CDR3 in DNA: TGTGCCACCAGTGACCCAGACACCGAGCAGTACTTC.

V usage is TRBV19 and J usage is TRBJ2-1; 11 bases match TRBD2. V gave up 5 bases and J gave up 5 bases; unmatched junction bases: 8. CDR3 length: 16 amino acids. The germline V gene has CDR1 LNHDA and CDR2 SQIVND (reference sequence). For the CDR3, the DNA is TGTGCCAGTAGTTCCGAAACGACTAGCGGGGACAATGAGCAGTTCTTC. It yields the protein CASSSETTSGDNEQFF.

The chain has TRBV6-6 and TRBJ2-1; TRBD2 matches at 8 bases. The ends lost 7 bases at V and 5 bases at J; junction bases unmatched: 10. The germline CDR1 and CDR2 sequences are MNHNY and SVGAGI (reference sequence). CDR3 length: 15 residues. The DNA for the CDR3 is TGTGCCAGCACCGAGGGTGGCGGGAGGCACAATGAGCAGTTCTTC. Protein product: CASTEGGGRHNEQFF.

This clone was recorded a few times. The chain recombines TRBV19 with TRBJ1-5, with 7 nucleotides matching TRBD1. The CDR3 extends over 15 amino acids. Germline CDR1 and CDR2: LNHDA and SQIVND (reference sequence). With V trimmed by 7 bases and J by 9 bases, 15 bases remained unmatched. CDR3 sequence: CASKVWAGGQRPQHF. CDR3 bases: TGTGCCAGTAAGGTTTGGGCAGGGGGGCAGAGGCCCCAGCATTTT.

The chain has TRBV5-1 and TRBJ2-3, with D possibly TRBD2 on 6 matching bases. The germline V gene has CDR1 SGHRS and CDR2 YFSETQ. This CDR3 is built from 16 residues. Trimming stripped 0 bases from V and 5 bases from J, with 16 bases between. CDR3 region: CASSLAVGGNLDTQYF. For the CDR3, the DNA is TGCGCCAGCAGCTTGGCCGTCGGGGGAAACCTAGATACGCAGTATTTT.

The chain couples TRBV7-8 to TRBJ1-1; D is unclear. Trimming removed 2 bases at V and 1 base at J, with 8 bases between. The CDR3 totals 14 residues. From germline, CDR1 is SGHVS and CDR2 FQNEAQ. CDR3 sequence (DNA): TGTGCCAGCAGCTTATCGTCGGGGAACACTGAAGCTTTCTTT. Protein product: CASSLSSGNTEAFF.

The chain couples TRBV7-2 to TRBJ1-1; the D gene is possibly TRBD1 (6 bases). V was pared by 1 base and J by 5 bases, with 17 bases between. There are 16 residues in the CDR3. Germline V CDR1 and CDR2: SGHTA, FQGNSA. The CDR3 sequence: CASSLEVFAGDTEAFF. CDR3 bases: TGTGCCAGCAGCTTAGAAGTTTTCGCAGGGGATACTGAAGCTTTCTTT.

The chain carries TRBV18 and TRBJ1-5; 7 bases line up with TRBD1. Losses at the gene ends were 2 bases for V and 8 bases for J; bases not matched to a gene: 9. This CDR3 contains 15 residues. Germline loops: CDR1 KGHSH, CDR2 LQKENI. CDR3 loop: CASSPGTAKREPQHF. CDR3 coding DNA: TGTGCCAGCTCACCAGGGACAGCGAAACGGGAGCCCCAGCATTTT.

This rearrangement joins TRBV9 to TRBJ1-1; D call uncertain. The CDR3 is made up of 14 amino acids. V was trimmed by 0 bases and J by 8 bases, leaving 14 bases between them. The germline V gene has CDR1 SGDLS and CDR2 YYNGEE. The chain's CDR3 is CASSVDGRGTEAFF. The CDR3, as DNA: TGTGCCAGCAGCGTAGACGGCCGGGGTACCGAAGCTTTCTTT.

The CDR3 bases are TGTGCCAGCAGTGTACAGGGCTATGGCTACACCTTC. Residues: CASSVQGYGYTF. This rearrangement joins TRBV2 to TRBJ1-2, with D possibly being TRBD1 (6 bases). The CDR3 contains 12 residues. Between the trimmed V and J ends, which lost 4 bases and 4 bases, there was a span of 7 bases. Germline V lookup: CDR1 SNHLY, CDR2 FYNNEI. The full variable domain, completed using reference TRBV2 and TRBJ1-2, is EPEVTQTPSHQVTQMGQEVILRCVPISNHLYFYWYRQILGQKVEFLVSFYNNEISEKSEIFDDQFSVERPDGSNFTLKIRSTKLEDSAMYFCASSVQGYGYTFGSGTRLTVV.

V is TRBV11-2 and J is TRBJ1-2; D gene unclear. Deletions cut 0 bases from V and 4 bases from J, with 12 bases between. The germline V gene encodes CDR1 SGHAT and CDR2 FQNNGV. The CDR3 is made up of 15 amino acids. CDR3 in amino acids: CASSLDRSGRYGYTF. DNA for the CDR3: TGTGCCAGCAGCTTAGATCGCAGTGGGCGCTATGGCTACACCTTC.